This TCR beta chain was documented in a study of lymphopenia after photon versus proton radiotherapy (dated by TCRdb to between 2018 and 2021). Background for the entire study: The study compared the immunological effects of photon versus proton radiation therapy in patients with gastrointestinal tumors who developed high-grade lymphopenia. A cohort of around 21 patients with gastrointestinal tumors who received either photon or proton therapy and subsequently developed lymphopenia was included. The goal of the study was to describe how the two radiation modalities differ in their effects on the immune system. Paper-wide results and their limitations: The survival association was assessed only in patients who died, and the authors presented better survival with proton therapy as a possibility rather than a demonstrated result. After the lymphocyte count nadir, oligoclonal expansion, especially of CD8+ Temra cells, was observed in photon-treated repertoires, and the drop in diversity was driven by this expansion. Proton-treated patients stayed relatively stable during treatment, while photon-treated patients lost naive T cells and TCR diversity and gained effector/memory populations. Across the cohort, a larger post-nadir drop in TCR diversity was inversely correlated with overall survival time among patients who died.

From its cysteine to its phenylalanine, the CDR3 spans 15 amino acids. The retained sequence is limited to the CDR3, 45 bases, with the frame set at the first base. This clone was seen just once. There is no known antigen for this receptor. No clone much larger than this one lies a single base away; base qualities are absent. Library creation used the immunoSEQ multiplex PCR assay. T cell repertoires were profiled with deep sequencing of rearranged TCR beta loci together with multiparametric flow cytometry. Not all clones reach the TCRdb copy of this immuneACCESS table, which keeps in-frame sequences only. Checked studies attribute under half of the gap to unresolved V genes and leave the rest unexplained. For this sample the table gives some 20,000 clones, of which around nine tenths were detected only once. Jointly, the top ten make up roughly 11% of the sample.

The receptor was derived from an elderly man with esophageal cancer. The input for sequencing was peripheral blood, taken from a patient treated with proton-based radiotherapy. The chain was built from TRBV21-1 and TRBJ2-3; the table's D call, TRBD2, was not checked against the DNA. TRBV21-1 is annotated as a pseudogene. The nucleotide sequence is TGTGCCAGCAGCAAAGCGGGGAGGGCCATAGATACGCAGTATTTT. Its translation reads: CASSKAGRAIDTQYF.